These T cell receptor beta chains were read from a single sample in a study of Ad26.COV2.S vaccination and SARS-CoV-2 variants. Assay: immunoSEQ multiplex PCR; the TCRdb copy retains only in-frame clones and omits some. The top ten hold roughly 1.5% of the sample, which has about 680,000 clones, 70% to 90% seen once. Here the sequenced sample was peripheral blood, taken in a trial of Ad26.COV2.S vaccine versus placebo. These receptors all stem from a person aged 18 to 59 who received the Ad26.COV2.S COVID-19 vaccine or a placebo. CDR3s include the opening cysteine and the closing phenylalanine or tryptophan.

j_call v_call cdr3_aa
TRBJ2-2 TRBV24-1 CATSDPIGGLITGELFF
TRBJ2-5 TRBV21-1 CASSKEAPGVETQYF
TRBJ1-5 TRBV28 CASSWFDRANQPQHF
TRBJ1-4 TRBV11-2 CASSPLSGTEKLFF
TRBJ2-3 TRBV6-5 CASTQTGGKRTQYF
TRBJ2-5 TRBV10-3 CAISVGVDETQYF
TRBJ2-5 TRBV7-9 CASSLIIGSGQETQYF
TRBJ2-5 TRBV9 CASSLSWVQETQYF
TRBJ1-4 TRBV5-1 CASSLSGSGRANEKLFF
TRBJ2-3 TRBV10-3 CAISNSFTDTQYF
TRBJ2-1 TRBV5-1 CASRPSSGEPYNEQFF